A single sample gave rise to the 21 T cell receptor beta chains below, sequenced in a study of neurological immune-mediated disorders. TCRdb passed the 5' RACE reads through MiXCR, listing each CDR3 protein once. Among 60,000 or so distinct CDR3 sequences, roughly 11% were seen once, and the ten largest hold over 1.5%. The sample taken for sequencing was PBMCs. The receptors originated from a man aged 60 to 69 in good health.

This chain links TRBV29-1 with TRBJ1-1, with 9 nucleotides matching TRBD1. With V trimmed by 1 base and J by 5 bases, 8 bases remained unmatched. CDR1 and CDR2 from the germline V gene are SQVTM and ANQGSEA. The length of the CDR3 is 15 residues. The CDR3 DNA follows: TGCAGCGTTGAAGCCTCGGGGACAGGGCGGACTGAAGCTTTCTTT. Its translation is CSVEASGTGRTEAFF.

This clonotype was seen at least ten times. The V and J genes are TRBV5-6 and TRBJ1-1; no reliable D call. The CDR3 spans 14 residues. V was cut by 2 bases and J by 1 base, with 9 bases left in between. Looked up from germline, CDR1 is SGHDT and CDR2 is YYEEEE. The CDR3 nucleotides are TGTGCCAGCAGCTTTTGGGGAGGGAACACTGAAGCTTTCTTT. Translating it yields CASSFWGGNTEAFF.

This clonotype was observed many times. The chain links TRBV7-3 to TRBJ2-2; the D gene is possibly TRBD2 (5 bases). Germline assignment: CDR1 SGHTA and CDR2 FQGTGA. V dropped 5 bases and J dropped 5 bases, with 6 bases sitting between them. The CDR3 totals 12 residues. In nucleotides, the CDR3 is TGTGCCAGCAGCAGGGAGACCGGGGAGCTGTTTTTT. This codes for CASSRETGELFF.

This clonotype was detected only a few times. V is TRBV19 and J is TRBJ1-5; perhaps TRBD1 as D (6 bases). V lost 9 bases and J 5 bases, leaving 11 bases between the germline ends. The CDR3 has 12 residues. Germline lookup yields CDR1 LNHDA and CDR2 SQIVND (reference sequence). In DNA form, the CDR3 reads TGTGCCAGCAATACAGGGCATCAGCCCCAGCATTTT. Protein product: CASNTGHQPQHF. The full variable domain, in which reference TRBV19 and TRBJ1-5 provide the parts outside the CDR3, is DGGITQSPKYLFRKEGQNVTLSCEQNLNHDAMYWYRQDPGQGLRLIYYSQIVNDFQKGDIAEGYSVSREKKESFPLTVTSAQKNPTAFYLCASNTGHQPQHFGDGTRLSIL.

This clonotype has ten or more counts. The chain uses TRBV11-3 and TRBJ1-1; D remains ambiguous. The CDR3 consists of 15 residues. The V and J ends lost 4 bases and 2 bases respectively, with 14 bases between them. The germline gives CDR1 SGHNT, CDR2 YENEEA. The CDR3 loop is CASSSPVRLNTEAFF. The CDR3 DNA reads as TGTGCCAGCAGCTCCCCGGTCCGGCTAAACACTGAAGCTTTCTTT.

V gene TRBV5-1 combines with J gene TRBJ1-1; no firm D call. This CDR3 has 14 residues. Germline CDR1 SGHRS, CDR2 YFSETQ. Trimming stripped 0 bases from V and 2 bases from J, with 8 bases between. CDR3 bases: TGCGCCAGCAGCTTGGAAAGATCTAACACTGAAGCTTTCTTT. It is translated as CASSLERSNTEAFF.

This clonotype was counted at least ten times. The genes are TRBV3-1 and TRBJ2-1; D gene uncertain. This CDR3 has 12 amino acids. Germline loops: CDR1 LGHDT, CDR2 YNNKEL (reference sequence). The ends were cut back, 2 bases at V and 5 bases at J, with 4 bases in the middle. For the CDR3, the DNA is TGTGCCAGCAGCCAAAGGCACAATGAGCAGTTCTTC. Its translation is CASSQRHNEQFF.

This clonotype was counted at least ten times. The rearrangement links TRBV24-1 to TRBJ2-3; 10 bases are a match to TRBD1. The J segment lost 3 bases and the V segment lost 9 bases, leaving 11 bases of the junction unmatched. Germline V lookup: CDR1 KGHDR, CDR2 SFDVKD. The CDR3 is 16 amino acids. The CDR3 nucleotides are TGTGCCACCCAGTCGTTACCGGGACAGGGGACAGATACGCAGTATTTT. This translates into CATQSLPGQGTDTQYF.

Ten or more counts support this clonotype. The DNA of the CDR3 is TGCAGTGCTAGGGACAGGGGGCGACAAGAGACCCAGTACTTC. This codes for CSARDRGRQETQYF. The rearrangement joins TRBV20-1 to TRBJ2-5, with TRBD1 identical over 11 bases. V lost 3 bases, J lost 2 bases, and 2 bases stayed unmatched. Germline CDR1 DFQATT, CDR2 SNEGSKA (reference sequence). The CDR3 is 14 residues long.

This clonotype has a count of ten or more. DNA for the CDR3: TGCAGTGCTAGCAAGCCGGGACTGATCAATCAGCCCCAGCATTTT. It is translated as CSASKPGLINQPQHF. The gene calls are TRBV20-1 and TRBJ1-5; D might be TRBD1 (5 bases). Trimming stripped 3 bases from V and 3 bases from J, with 15 bases between. CDR3 length: 15 residues. Germline V lookup: CDR1 DFQATT, CDR2 SNEGSKA (reference sequence).

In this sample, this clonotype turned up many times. Here the CDR3 DNA reads TGTGCCAGCAGCCTGCAGGGTTTTGGTGAAGCTTTCTTT. Its translation: CASSLQGFGEAFF. The rearrangement links TRBV7-9 to TRBJ1-1, with D possibly TRBD1 on 5 matching bases. Trimming shortened V by 5 bases and J by 7 bases, and 14 bases separated the two germline ends. CDR1 is SEHNR and CDR2 is FQNEAQ in the germline V gene (reference sequence). This CDR3 spans 13 amino acids.

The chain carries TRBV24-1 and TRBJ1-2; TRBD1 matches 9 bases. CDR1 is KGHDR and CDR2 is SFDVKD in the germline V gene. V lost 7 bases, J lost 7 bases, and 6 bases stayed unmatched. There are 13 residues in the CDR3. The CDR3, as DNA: TGTGCCACCAGCCCGGGACAGGGAGCTGGCTACACCTTC. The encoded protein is CATSPGQGAGYTF.

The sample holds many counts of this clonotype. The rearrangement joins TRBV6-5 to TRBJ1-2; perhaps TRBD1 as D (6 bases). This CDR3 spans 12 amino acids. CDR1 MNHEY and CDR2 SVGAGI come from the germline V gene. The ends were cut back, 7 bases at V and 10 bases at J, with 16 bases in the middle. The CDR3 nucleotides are TGTGCCAGCAAGACGCGACAGGAAGCCTACACCTTC. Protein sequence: CASKTRQEAYTF.

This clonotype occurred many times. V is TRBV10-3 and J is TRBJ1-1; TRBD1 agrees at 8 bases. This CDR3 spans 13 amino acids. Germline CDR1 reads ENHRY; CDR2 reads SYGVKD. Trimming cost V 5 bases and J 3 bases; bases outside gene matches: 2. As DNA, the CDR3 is TGTGCCATCAGTCCAGGGGGCTACACTGAAGCTTTCTTT. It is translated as CAISPGGYTEAFF.

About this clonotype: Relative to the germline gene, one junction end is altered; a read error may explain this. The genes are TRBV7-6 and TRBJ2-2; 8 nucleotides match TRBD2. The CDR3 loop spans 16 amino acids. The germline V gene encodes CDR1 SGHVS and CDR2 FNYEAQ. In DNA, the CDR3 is TGTGCCAGCAGTTCTCGGGGGGGGACAAACACCGGGGAGCTGATTTTT. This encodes CASSSRGGTNTGELIF.

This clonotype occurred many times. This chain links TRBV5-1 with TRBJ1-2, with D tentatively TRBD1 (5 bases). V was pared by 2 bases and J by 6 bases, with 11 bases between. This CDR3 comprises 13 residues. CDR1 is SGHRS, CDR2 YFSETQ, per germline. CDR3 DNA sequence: TGCGCCAGCAGCTTTCGCAGGGATGATGGCTACACCTTC. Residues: CASSFRRDDGYTF.

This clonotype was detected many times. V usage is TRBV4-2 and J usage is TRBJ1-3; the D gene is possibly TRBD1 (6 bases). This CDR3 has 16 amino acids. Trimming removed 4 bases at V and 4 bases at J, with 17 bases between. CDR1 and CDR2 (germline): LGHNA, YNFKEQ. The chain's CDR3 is CASSLLGGESGNTIYF. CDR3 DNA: TGTGCCAGCAGCCTCCTAGGGGGGGAGTCCGGAAACACCATATATTTT.

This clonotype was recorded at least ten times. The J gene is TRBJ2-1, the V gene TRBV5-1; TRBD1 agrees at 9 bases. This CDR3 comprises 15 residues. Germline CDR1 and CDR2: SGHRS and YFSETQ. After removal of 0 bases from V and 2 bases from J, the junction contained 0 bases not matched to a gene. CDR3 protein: CASSLDRGPYNEQFF. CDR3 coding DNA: TGCGCCAGCAGCTTGGACAGGGGGCCCTACAATGAGCAGTTCTTC.

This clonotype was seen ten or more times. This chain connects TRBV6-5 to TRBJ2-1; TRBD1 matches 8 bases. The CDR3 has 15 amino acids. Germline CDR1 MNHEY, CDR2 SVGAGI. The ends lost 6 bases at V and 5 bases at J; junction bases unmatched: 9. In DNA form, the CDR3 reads TGTGCCAGCAGCGGCGACAGGGGCTGGAACAATGAGCAGTTCTTC. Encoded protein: CASSGDRGWNNEQFF.

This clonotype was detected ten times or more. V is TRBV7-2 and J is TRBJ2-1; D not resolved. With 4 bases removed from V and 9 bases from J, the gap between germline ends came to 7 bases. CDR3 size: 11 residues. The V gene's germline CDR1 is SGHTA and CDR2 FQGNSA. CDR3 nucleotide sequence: TGTGCCAGCAGCTCCACATCTGAGCAGTTCTTC. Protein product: CASSSTSEQFF.

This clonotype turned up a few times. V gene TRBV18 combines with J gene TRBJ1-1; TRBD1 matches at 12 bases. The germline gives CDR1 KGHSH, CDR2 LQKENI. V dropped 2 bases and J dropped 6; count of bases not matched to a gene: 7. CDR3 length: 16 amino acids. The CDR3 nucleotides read TGTGCCAGCTCACCAGGGACAGGGGGCGCGTCCCCTGAAGCTTTCTTT. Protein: CASSPGTGGASPEAFF. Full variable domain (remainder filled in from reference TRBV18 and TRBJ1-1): NAGVMQNPRHLVRRRGQEARLRCSPMKGHSHVYWYRQLPEEGLKFMVYLQKENIIDESGMPKERFSAEFPKEGPSILRIQQVVRGDSAAYFCASSPGTGGASPEAFFGQGTRLTVV.